A single sample is the source of the 3 T cell receptor beta chains below, sequenced in a study of shared clonotypes between healthy human individuals. Sequencing was performed with immunoSEQ multiplex PCR; in TCRdb, only in-frame clones are kept and a portion is missing. The data show roughly 2.2 million clones, over 90% seen once. The specimen sequenced was naive CD4+ T cells from PBMCs. The subset denotes: CD45RA+ positively selected. The receptors shown here come from a man younger than 35 in good health. Some clones in this sample may be carry-over from other donors' samples.

This clone was counted a single time. The chain recombines TRBV20-1 with TRBJ1-1; D might be TRBD1 (5 bases). V shed 3 bases and J shed 8 bases, with 10 bases lying between them. Germline lookup yields CDR1 DFQATT and CDR2 SNEGSKA (reference sequence). The CDR3 length is 11 residues. The CDR3 coding sequence is TGCAGTGCTAGGGAACACAGGGAAGCTTTCTTT. Translating it yields CSAREHREAFF.

This clone appeared a single time. V is TRBV18 and J is TRBJ2-1; no definite D call. The CDR3 has 14 amino acids. Looked up from germline, CDR1 is KGHSH and CDR2 is LQKENI. V lost 3 bases and J lost 2, with 8 bases in between. CDR3 coding DNA: TGTGCCAGCTCACCGTCCCGGGCCTACAATGAGCAGTTCTTC. The encoded protein is CASSPSRAYNEQFF.

Turning to this clone: This CDR3 is also generated by other DNA sequences in the sample. This chain connects TRBV5-1 to TRBJ1-1; possible D gene TRBD1, 5 bases. The CDR3 runs 14 residues. V gave up 0 bases and J gave up 5 bases, with 11 bases separating them. The germline CDR1 and CDR2 sequences are SGHRS and YFSETQ. CDR3 in DNA: TGCGCCAGCAGCTTGGAAGGGCGGGGGACTGAAGCTTTCTTT. It specifies CASSLEGRGTEAFF.